Below, 16 T cell receptor beta chains from the same sample are listed, as sequenced in a study of metastatic and nonmetastatic thyroid tumors. TCRdb re-clonotyped the PCR reads through MiXCR. The data show about 8,000 clones, roughly a quarter seen once. Every patient was untreated before thyroid surgery. Material: tumor tissue. Receptor source: a female donor with papillary thyroid cancer or a benign thyroid nodule (not recorded which). Some clones in this sample may be carry-over from other donors' samples.

The chain employs TRBV18 and TRBJ1-1, with 7 bases identical to TRBD1. This CDR3 is built from 16 residues. Germline-derived CDR1 and CDR2 are KGHSH and LQKENI. V was pared by 1 base and J by 6 bases, with 11 bases of the junction left unmatched. The CDR3 DNA is TGTGCCAGCTCACCACGAGAACAGGGGTCTTTTCCTGAAGCTTTCTTT. As protein: CASSPREQGSFPEAFF.

This clone was seen at least ten times. The chain has TRBV7-9 and TRBJ1-5; tentatively, D is TRBD1 (5 bases). Germline V gene lookup returns CDR1 SEHNR and CDR2 FQNEAQ (reference sequence). There are 14 residues in the CDR3. V shed 6 bases and J shed 3 bases, with 12 bases lying between them. The CDR3 coding sequence is TGTGCCAGCAGTATTAGCAGGGACAATCAGCCCCAGCATTTT. Translation gives CASSISRDNQPQHF.

V gene TRBV6-5 combines with J gene TRBJ2-7; perhaps TRBD2 as D (5 bases). The CDR3 runs 15 residues. The germline CDR1 and CDR2 sequences are MNHEY and SVGAGI. Deletions cut 2 bases from V and 3 bases from J, with 14 bases between. CDR3: CASSYGLVGSYEQYF. DNA of the CDR3: TGTGCCAGCAGTTACGGGTTGGTAGGGAGCTACGAGCAGTACTTC.

There are a few counts of this clone. The chain recombines TRBV6-1 with TRBJ2-7; D assignment may be TRBD1 or TRBD2 (5 bases each). There are 13 residues in the CDR3. Germline V gene sequence: CDR1 MNHNS, CDR2 SASEGT. The germline V and J ends were trimmed by 1 base and 6 bases, with 10 bases remaining between them. The CDR3 sequence: CASSEGGKGEQYF. The CDR3 DNA sequence: TGTGCCAGCAGTGAAGGGGGGAAAGGCGAGCAGTACTTC.

The table lists this clone with many counts. CDR3 residues: CASSLVGGRSNTQYF. CDR3 DNA: TGTGCCAGCAGCTTAGTAGGGGGTCGGTCGAATACGCAGTATTTT. The chain carries TRBV7-9 and TRBJ2-3, with D possibly being TRBD1 (6 bases). Trimming took off 1 base at V and 7 bases at J, with 15 bases between the two ends. This CDR3 contains 15 residues. Germline-derived CDR1 and CDR2 are SEHNR and FQNEAQ (reference sequence). Combining the CDR3 with reference TRBV7-9 and TRBJ2-3 gives the whole variable domain DTGVSQNPRHKITKRGQNVTFRCDPISEHNRLYWYRQTLGQGPEFLTYFQNEAQLEKSRLLSDRFSAERPKGSFSTLEIQRTEQGDSAMYLCASSLVGGRSNTQYFGPGTRLTVL.

To note about this clone: The sample holds other DNA sequences that translate to the same CDR3. The chain combines TRBV20-1 with TRBJ2-3, with 7 positions matching TRBD2. This CDR3 contains 14 residues. V trimming: 3 bases; J trimming: 4 bases; junction bases outside the gene matches: 7. In germline, CDR1 is DFQATT, CDR2 SNEGSKA (reference sequence). Here the CDR3 DNA reads TGCAGTGCTAGGAGGGCGGGAGTGGCAGATACGCAGTATTTT. Residues: CSARRAGVADTQYF.

This clone is labeled medium-sized. V and J are TRBV9 and TRBJ2-2; D is unclear. CDR1 and CDR2 from the germline V gene are SGDLS and YYNGEE. Deletions cut 4 bases from V and 7 bases from J, with 14 bases between. CDR3 length: 14 amino acids. In DNA, the CDR3 is TGTGCCAGCAGCCAAACTATGCTACTCGGGGAGCTGTTTTTT. Translating it yields CASSQTMLLGELFF. Supplemented by reference TRBV9 and TRBJ2-2, the full variable domain reads DSGVTQTPKHLITATGQRVTLRCSPRSGDLSVYWYQQSLDQGLQFLIQYYNGEERAKGNILERFSAQQFPDLHSELNLSSLELGDSALYFCASSQTMLLGELFFGEGSRLTVL.

This clone was seen only a few times. The gene calls are TRBV5-1 and TRBJ2-1; D assignment may be TRBD1 or TRBD2 (6 bases each). In germline, CDR1 is SGHRS, CDR2 YFSETQ. V lost 1 base and J lost 10, with 12 bases in between. The CDR3 is 13 residues long. In DNA, the CDR3 is TGCGCCAGCAGCTTGAACGGGGGCAACGAGCAGTTCTTC. It encodes CASSLNGGNEQFF.

V is TRBV5-6 and J is TRBJ1-2, with D unclear. Deletions cut 4 bases from V and 5 bases from J, with 21 bases between. Germline assignment: CDR1 SGHDT and CDR2 YYEEEE. The CDR3 loop spans 16 amino acids. CDR3: CASSLVQMIRSYGYTF. The CDR3 nucleotides are TGTGCCAGCAGCCTAGTACAGATGATTCGATCATATGGCTACACCTTC.

This clone showed up many times. This rearrangement joins TRBV5-1 to TRBJ2-2; TRBD2 matches 9 bases. After removal of 1 base from V and 6 bases from J, the junction contained 7 bases not matched to a gene. This CDR3 contains 16 residues. CDR1 SGHRS and CDR2 YFSETQ come from the germline V gene. The CDR3 region has the DNA TGCGCCAGCAGCTTGACAGGCGGGGGGGAAGCCGGGGAGCTGTTTTTT. Translated: CASSLTGGGEAGELFF.

This clone was recorded many times. The chain links TRBV7-8 to TRBJ2-4; 8 positions agree with TRBD1. This CDR3 contains 15 residues. Germline CDR1 and CDR2: SGHVS and FQNEAQ. V shed 4 bases and J 4 bases; nucleotides not matched to a gene: 6. The CDR3 nucleotides are TGTGCCAGCAGCTCCCCGGACAGGGCGAAAAACATTCAGTACTTC. Its translation: CASSSPDRAKNIQYF.

This clone was observed many times. A much bigger clone sits one base away, suggesting this may be a read error. The final CDR3 position lacks the conserved phenylalanine or tryptophan, pointing to a likely read error. V and J are TRBV25-1 and TRBJ1-2; D gene ambiguous. The V end lost 10 bases, the J end lost 8 bases, and 17 bases lay between the germline ends. Germline V gene sequence: CDR1 MGHDK, CDR2 SYGVNS. The CDR3 loop spans 12 amino acids. The CDR3 reads CATSKGFGGYTL. In nucleotides, the CDR3 is TGTGCCACCTCTAAAGGTTTCGGCGGCTACACCCTC.

The count of this clone is one. The chain has TRBV20-1 and TRBJ1-2; TRBD1 agrees at 8 bases. CDR3 size: 15 residues. CDR1 and CDR2 (germline): DFQATT, SNEGSKA (reference sequence). Trimming removed 2 bases from V and 3 bases from J; junction bases left unmatched: 8. For the CDR3, the DNA is TGCAGTGCTAGAACGATACAGGGGGGGGACTATGGCTACACCTTC. Amino acid sequence: CSARTIQGGDYGYTF.

This clone was seen only a few times. One end of the junction is discordant with germline, which a read error may explain. In the same sample, other DNA sequences code for this CDR3. The chain is built from TRBV10-3 and TRBJ2-3; D unresolved. The CDR3 length is 15 residues. Germline V CDR1 and CDR2: ENHRY, SYGVKD. The DNA for the CDR3 is TGTGCCATCACCCAAAGCGCTTCCAGCACGGATACGCAGTATTTT. As protein: CAITQSASSTDTQYF.

This clone occurred a few times. This rearrangement joins TRBV28 to TRBJ1-2; D is perhaps TRBD1 (6 bases). Per germline, CDR1 MDHEN and CDR2 SYDVKM. Trimming removed 6 bases from V and 7 bases from J, with 18 bases in between. The CDR3 is 14 residues long. CDR3 coding DNA: TGTGCCAGCAGCCACGGACAGCCGGGGGGTGGCTACACCTTC. This sequence encodes CASSHGQPGGGYTF.

This clone ranks as medium-sized. The chain carries TRBV12-3 or TRBV12-4 and TRBJ2-7, with D perhaps TRBD1 or TRBD2 (6 bases each). CDR3 size: 14 residues. Between the trimmed V and J ends, which lost 6 bases and 7 bases, there was a span of 19 bases. The CDR3 DNA reads TGTGCCAGCAGGAAGGGAGGAGGGGGAGGTGAGCAGTACTTC. Translating it yields CASRKGGGGGEQYF.